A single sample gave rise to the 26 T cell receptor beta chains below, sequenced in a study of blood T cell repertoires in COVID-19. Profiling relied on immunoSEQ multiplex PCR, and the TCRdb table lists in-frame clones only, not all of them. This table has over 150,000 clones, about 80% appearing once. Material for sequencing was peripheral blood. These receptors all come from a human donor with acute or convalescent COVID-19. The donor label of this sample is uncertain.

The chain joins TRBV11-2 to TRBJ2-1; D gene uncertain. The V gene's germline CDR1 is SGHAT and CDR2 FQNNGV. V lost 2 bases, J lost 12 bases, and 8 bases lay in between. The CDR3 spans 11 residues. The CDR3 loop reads CASSLYLVQFF. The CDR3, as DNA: TGTGCCAGCAGCTTATATCTAGTGCAGTTCTTC.

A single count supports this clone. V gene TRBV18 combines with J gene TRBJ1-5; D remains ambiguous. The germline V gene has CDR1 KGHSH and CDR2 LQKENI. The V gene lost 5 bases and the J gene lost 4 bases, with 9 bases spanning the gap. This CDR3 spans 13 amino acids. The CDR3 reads CASSAGVNQPQHF. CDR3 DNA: TGTGCCAGCTCAGCCGGGGTTAATCAGCCCCAGCATTTT.

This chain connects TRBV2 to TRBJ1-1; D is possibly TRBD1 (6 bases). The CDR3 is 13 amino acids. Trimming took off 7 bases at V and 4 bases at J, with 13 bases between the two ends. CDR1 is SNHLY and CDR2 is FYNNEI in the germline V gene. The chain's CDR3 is CASISTGITEAFF. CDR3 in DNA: TGTGCCAGCATCTCAACAGGGATCACTGAAGCTTTCTTT.

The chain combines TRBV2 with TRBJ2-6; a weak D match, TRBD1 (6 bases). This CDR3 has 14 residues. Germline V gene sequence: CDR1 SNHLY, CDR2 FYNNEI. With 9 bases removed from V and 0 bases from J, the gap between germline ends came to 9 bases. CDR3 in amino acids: CARGQNSGANVLTF. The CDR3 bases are TGTGCCAGGGGACAAAACTCTGGGGCCAACGTCCTGACTTTC.

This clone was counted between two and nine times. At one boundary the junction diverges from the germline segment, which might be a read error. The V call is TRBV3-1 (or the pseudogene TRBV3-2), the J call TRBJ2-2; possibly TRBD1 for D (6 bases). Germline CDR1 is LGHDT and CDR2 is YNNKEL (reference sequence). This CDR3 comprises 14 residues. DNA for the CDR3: TGTGCCAGCAGCCTTTGGACAGACACTGGGGAGCTGTTTTTT. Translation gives CASSLWTDTGELFF.

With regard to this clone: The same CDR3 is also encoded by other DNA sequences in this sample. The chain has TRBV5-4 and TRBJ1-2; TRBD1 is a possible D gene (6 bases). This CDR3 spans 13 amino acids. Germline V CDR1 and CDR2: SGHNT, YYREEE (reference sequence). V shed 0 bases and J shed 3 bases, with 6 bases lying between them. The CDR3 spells CASSLGQDYGYTF. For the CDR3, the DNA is TGTGCCAGCAGCTTGGGACAGGACTATGGCTACACCTTC.

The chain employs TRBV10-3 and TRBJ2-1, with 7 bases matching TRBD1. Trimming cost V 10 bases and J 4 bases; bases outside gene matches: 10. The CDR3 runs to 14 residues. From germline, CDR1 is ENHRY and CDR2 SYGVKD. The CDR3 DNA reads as TGTGCCACCGCCGGGACAGACCATTACAATGAGCAGTTCTTC. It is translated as CATAGTDHYNEQFF.

The DNA of the CDR3 is TGTGCCAGCAGTTCCCGGACTAGCGGGAGGGGATCGGTAGATACGCAGTATTTT. Translation gives CASSSRTSGRGSVDTQYF. This chain uses TRBV28 with TRBJ2-3, with TRBD2 identical over 15 bases. Germline-derived CDR1 and CDR2 are MDHEN and SYDVKM. The CDR3 is made up of 18 amino acids. Trimming cost V 4 bases and J 5 bases; bases outside gene matches: 10.

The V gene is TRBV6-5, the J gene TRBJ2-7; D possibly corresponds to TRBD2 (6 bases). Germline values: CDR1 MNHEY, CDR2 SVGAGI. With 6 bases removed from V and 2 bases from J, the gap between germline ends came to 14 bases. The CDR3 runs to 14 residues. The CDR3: CASSSGSSPYEQYF. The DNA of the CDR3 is TGTGCCAGCAGCTCCGGGAGTTCCCCCTACGAGCAGTACTTC.

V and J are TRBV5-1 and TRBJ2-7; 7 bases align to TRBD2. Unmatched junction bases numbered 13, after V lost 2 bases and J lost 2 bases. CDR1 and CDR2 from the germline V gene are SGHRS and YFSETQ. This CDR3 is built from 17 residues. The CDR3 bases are TGCGCCAGCAGCTTTGCTAGCGGAGGCTGGGGCACCTACGAGCAGTACTTC. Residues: CASSFASGGWGTYEQYF. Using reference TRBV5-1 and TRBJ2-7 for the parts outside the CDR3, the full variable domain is KAGVTQTPRYLIKTRGQQVTLSCSPISGHRSVSWYQQTPGQGLQFLFEYFSETQRNKGNFPGRFSGRQFSNSRSEMNVSTLELGDSALYLCASSFASGGWGTYEQYFGPGTRLTVT.

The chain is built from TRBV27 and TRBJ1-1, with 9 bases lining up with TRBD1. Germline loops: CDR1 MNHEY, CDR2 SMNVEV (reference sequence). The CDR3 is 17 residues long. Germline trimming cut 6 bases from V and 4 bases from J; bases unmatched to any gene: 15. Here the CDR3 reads CASSRQGERIGGTEAFF. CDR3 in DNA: TGTGCCAGCAGCCGACAGGGGGAGAGAATTGGGGGCACTGAAGCTTTCTTT.

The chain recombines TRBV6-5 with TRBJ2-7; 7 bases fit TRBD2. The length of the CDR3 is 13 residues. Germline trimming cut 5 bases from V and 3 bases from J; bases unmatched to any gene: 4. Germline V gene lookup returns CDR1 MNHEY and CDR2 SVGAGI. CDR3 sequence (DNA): TGTGCCAGCAGTACCCCGGGGGGCTACGAGCAGTACTTC. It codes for CASSTPGGYEQYF.

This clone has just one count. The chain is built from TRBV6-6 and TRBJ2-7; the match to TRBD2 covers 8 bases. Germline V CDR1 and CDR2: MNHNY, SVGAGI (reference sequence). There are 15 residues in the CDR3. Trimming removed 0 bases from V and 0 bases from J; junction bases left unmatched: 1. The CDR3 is CASSYSGTSSYEQYF. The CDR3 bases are TGTGCCAGCAGTTACTCTGGGACTAGCTCCTACGAGCAGTACTTC.

The DNA for the CDR3 is TGTGCCAGCAGTGCGACAGAGTGGGCGAACATTCAGTACTTC. Translation: CASSATEWANIQYF. The chain employs TRBV2 and TRBJ2-4; the D gene is possibly TRBD1 (5 bases). The germline gives CDR1 SNHLY, CDR2 FYNNEI. The CDR3 extends over 14 amino acids. Trimming removed 4 bases from V and 7 bases from J, with 14 bases in between.

CDR3 in amino acids: CASSVDQGANYGYTF. The DNA of the CDR3 is TGTGCCAGCAGCGTAGATCAGGGGGCTAACTATGGCTACACCTTC. V is TRBV9 and J is TRBJ1-2; 7 bases are a match to TRBD1. Germline CDR1 is SGDLS and CDR2 is YYNGEE. With V trimmed by 0 bases and J by 0 bases, 2 bases remained unmatched. The CDR3 length is 15 residues.

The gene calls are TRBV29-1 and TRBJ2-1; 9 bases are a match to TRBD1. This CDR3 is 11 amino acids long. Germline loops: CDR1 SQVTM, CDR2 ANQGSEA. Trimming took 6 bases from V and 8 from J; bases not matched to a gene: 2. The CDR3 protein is CSVTGGDEQFF. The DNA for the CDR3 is TGCAGCGTAACAGGGGGCGATGAGCAGTTCTTC.

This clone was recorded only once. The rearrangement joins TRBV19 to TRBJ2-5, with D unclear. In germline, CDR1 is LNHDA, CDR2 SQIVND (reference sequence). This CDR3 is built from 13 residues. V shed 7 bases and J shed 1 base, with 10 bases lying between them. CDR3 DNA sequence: TGTGCCAGTAAAGCCGGTACCCAAGAGACCCAGTACTTC. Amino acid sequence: CASKAGTQETQYF.

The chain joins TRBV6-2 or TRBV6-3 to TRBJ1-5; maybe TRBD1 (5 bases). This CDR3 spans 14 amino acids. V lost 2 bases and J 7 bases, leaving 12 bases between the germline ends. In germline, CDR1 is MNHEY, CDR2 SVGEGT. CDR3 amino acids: CASSYPQAKQPQHF. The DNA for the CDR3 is TGTGCCAGCAGTTACCCACAGGCAAAACAGCCCCAGCATTTT.

The DNA of the CDR3 is TGTGCCAGCAGGCCCACCGGGACTAGAAGTTCAGATACGCAGTATTTT. Its translation: CASRPTGTRSSDTQYF. The chain couples TRBV27 to TRBJ2-3; 8 bases match TRBD2. The CDR3 sequence is 16 residues long. The germline gives CDR1 MNHEY, CDR2 SMNVEV (reference sequence). V dropped 6 bases and J dropped 4; count of bases not matched to a gene: 12.

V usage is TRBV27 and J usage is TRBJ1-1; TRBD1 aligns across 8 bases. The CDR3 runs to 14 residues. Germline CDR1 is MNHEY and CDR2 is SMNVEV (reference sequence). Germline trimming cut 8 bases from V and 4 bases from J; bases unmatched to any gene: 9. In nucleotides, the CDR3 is TGTGCCAGCGGACTCAGGGGGCCGGTCACTGAAGCTTTCTTT. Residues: CASGLRGPVTEAFF.

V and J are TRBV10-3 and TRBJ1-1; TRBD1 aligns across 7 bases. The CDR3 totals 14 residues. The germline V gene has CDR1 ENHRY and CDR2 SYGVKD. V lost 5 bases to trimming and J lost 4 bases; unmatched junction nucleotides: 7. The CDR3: CAISTQGMSTEAFF. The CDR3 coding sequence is TGTGCCATCAGTACACAGGGGATGAGCACTGAAGCTTTCTTT.

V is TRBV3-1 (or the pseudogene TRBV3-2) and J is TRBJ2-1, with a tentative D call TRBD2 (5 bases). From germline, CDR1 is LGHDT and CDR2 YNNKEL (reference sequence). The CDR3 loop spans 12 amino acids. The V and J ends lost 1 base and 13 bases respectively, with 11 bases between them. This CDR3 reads CASSQVRDYQFF. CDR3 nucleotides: TGTGCCAGCAGCCAAGTACGGGATTACCAGTTCTTC.

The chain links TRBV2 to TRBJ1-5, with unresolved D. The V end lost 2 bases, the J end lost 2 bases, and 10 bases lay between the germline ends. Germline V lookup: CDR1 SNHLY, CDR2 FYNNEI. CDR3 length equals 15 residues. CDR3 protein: CASSESGLGNQPQHF. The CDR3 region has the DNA TGTGCCAGCAGTGAATCGGGGTTGGGCAATCAGCCCCAGCATTTT.

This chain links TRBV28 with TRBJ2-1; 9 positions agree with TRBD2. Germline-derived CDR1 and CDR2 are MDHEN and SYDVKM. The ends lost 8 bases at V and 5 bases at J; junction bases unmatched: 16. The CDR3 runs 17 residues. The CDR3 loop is CASLGLAGTPRNNEQFF. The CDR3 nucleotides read TGTGCCAGCCTCGGTCTAGCGGGAACCCCTCGTAACAATGAGCAGTTCTTC.

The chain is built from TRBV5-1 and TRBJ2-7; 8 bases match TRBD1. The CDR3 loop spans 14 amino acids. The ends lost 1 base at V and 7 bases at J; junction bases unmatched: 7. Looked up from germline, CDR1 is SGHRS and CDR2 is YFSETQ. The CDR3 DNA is TGCGCCAGCAGCTTGAGACAGGGGTCAGGGGAGCAGTACTTC. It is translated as CASSLRQGSGEQYF.

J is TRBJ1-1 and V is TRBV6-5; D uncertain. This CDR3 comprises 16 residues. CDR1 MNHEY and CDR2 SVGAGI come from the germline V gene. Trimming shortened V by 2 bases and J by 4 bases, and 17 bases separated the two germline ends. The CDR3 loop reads CASSYDGGISGTEAFF. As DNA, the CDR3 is TGTGCCAGCAGTTACGATGGTGGTATTAGCGGCACTGAAGCTTTCTTT.